This TCR beta chain was sequenced for a study of immune heterogeneity within non-small cell lung tumors. Study background: Squamous cell carcinomas accounted for a few of the tumors, non-squamous carcinomas for roughly 10, and 1 was not otherwise specified. Study results and limitations: Identical dominant CDR3 beta clonotypes recurred among a patient's tumor sites, alongside site-unique high-frequency clones. Clonality of local T cells correlated moderately but significantly with local tumor mutational burden (R approximately 0.33).

As to this clonotype: The target antigen is unknown.

Per sample, about 600 ng of bulk tumor genomic DNA was the template used. The authors collected several far-apart biopsies from each primary tumor during surgery. Untreated, newly diagnosed non-small cell lung cancer patients underwent curative surgery. Samples were obtained from newly diagnosed non-small cell lung cancer patients who were having surgery with curative intent. Trimming removed 3 bases at V and 6 bases at J, with 11 bases between. The CDR3 runs 14 residues. Germline V gene sequence: CDR1 KGHSH, CDR2 LQKENI. Multiplex PCR with 32 V and 13 J primers amplified TCR beta CDR3. TCRdb itself ran the multiplex PCR reads through MiXCR, one entry per CDR3 protein. In the table there are a few thousand distinct CDR3 sequences, under 25% of which are singletons.

The specimen was lung tumor tissue. The TCR was taken from a man between 65 and 85 years old with non-small cell lung cancer. V and J are TRBV18 and TRBJ2-2, with D perhaps matching TRBD2 (5 bases). CDR3 region: CASSPSGFAGELFF. In DNA, the CDR3 is TGTGCCAGCTCACCGTCGGGGTTCGCCGGGGAGCTGTTTTTT.